The following is a TCR beta chain sequence with its context. The target of this receptor is not known. There are no base qualities to consult, and no much larger clone falls within one base. These data belong to a study of siplizumab effects on memory and regulatory T cells (dated by TCRdb to between 2018 and 2021). Regarding the research as a whole: The study examined how the anti-CD2 antibody siplizumab affects alloreactive T-cell subsets in allogeneic mixed lymphocyte reactions built from human PBMCs.

Overall results and qualifications from the work: The cumulative frequency of alloreactive sequences traceable to unstimulated CD4+ memory T cells was significantly reduced by siplizumab. Among mappable alloreactive CD4+ clones, an average Treg-derived fraction of roughly 69% was observed with siplizumab, compared with about 25% in control reactions. Compared with memory T cells, unstimulated naive T cells appeared more diverse, and naive cells seemed to make a substantial contribution to the alloresponse. About 75-96% of proliferating CD4+ or CD8+ clones could not be given a naive or memory phenotype. Whether proliferating Tregs from siplizumab cultures were suppressive was not functionally confirmed. Because sequences below about 10^-5 frequency were poorly captured, only a minor fraction of alloreactive clones could be mapped to unstimulated subsets.

The CDR3 runs 17 amino acids, cysteine and phenylalanine included. The entry retains the CDR3 DNA only, 51 bases that are in frame from base 1. CDR1 SGDLS and CDR2 YYNGEE were looked up in the germline V gene. V loses 0 bases, J loses 0 bases, and the germline ends lie 12 bases apart. Sorted unstimulated T cells and proliferating T cells recovered from mixed lymphocyte reactions were subjected to TCRbeta CDR3 sequencing. Fresh whole blood from over 8 HLA-typed healthy donors was used to isolate PBMCs. To map where alloreactive clones came from, unstimulated CD4+ non-regulatory T cells were FACS-sorted. The receptor library was made with the immunoSEQ multiplex PCR assay. Each sample had 85,000 to 100,000 TCR templates assayed by the deep sequencing platform. Genomic DNA extracted from sorted T cells was the material used for TCRbeta CDR3 sequencing. In the paper's pipeline: The R programming language was used for clonal analysis of the TCRbeta CDR3 data. Alloreactive CD4+ and CD8+ clones were defined by comparing unstimulated samples with post-reaction CFSE-low samples. Alloreactive CD4+ clones were assigned to regulatory or non-regulatory origin by matching sequences to sorted unstimulated Treg and non-Treg repertoires. TCRdb limited this immuneACCESS table to in-frame rearrangements with V and J called. A share of clones is missing; checked studies link under half to unresolved V genes, and the rest is unexplained. V, J and clone size are taken as reported in that table, and D and trimming were inferred from the DNA itself. Recorded for this sample are 100,000 to 110,000 clones; less than 95% of them occurred a single time. The ten most abundant clones make up 1% to 1.5% of the sample.

In this chain, TRBV9 is recombined with TRBJ2-2; the D segment could be TRBD2, given 5 matching bases. The sequence came from a human donor in good health. The sequenced sample consisted of non-Treg CD4+ T cells sorted from blood. The cell subset or site label here, explained by the study, means: FACS-sorted unstimulated CD4+ non-regulatory T cells. In nucleotides, the sequence is TGTGCCAGCAGCGTAGCTGGGAGCGCAACGAACACCGGGGAGCTGTTTTTT. Translated, this gives CASSVAGSATNTGELFF.